These 8 T cell receptor beta chains originate from one sample sequenced in a study of cytomegalovirus exposure and HLA in healthy donors (TCRdb year 2017). The library was built by means of the immunoSEQ multiplex PCR assay. A mixture of 60 forward primers for TCR Vbeta segments and 13 reverse primers for TCR Jbeta segments was used in the multiplex PCR. TCRdb re-hosts the immuneACCESS table, in-frame sequences only. Its copies lack some clones; in the studies checked, an unresolved V gene accounts for under half of them, and the cause for the rest is not known. Recorded for this sample are 35,000 to 45,000 clones; approximately 55% of them occurred a single time. Jointly, the top ten make up about 12% of the sample. Sequencing was done on a sample of PBMCs. The receptors here all came from a human donor in good health.

This clone was detected only a few times. The chain uses TRBV7-3 and TRBJ2-1, with 7 bases matching TRBD2. This CDR3 is built from 16 residues. Germline V lookup: CDR1 SGHTA, CDR2 FQGTGA. With V trimmed by 1 base and J by 6 bases, 9 bases remained unmatched. DNA for the CDR3: TGTGCCAGCAGCTTAAACCAGCGGGGCTCGATCAATGAGCAGTTCTTC. This gives the protein CASSLNQRGSINEQFF.

This clone was counted once. J is TRBJ1-1 and V is TRBV25-1; D unresolved. CDR1 is MGHDK, CDR2 SYGVNS, per germline. The CDR3 sequence is 12 residues long. With 10 bases removed from V and 1 base from J, the gap between germline ends came to 10 bases. This CDR3 is CAKNRGNTEAFF. The CDR3 DNA sequence: TGTGCCAAAAATAGAGGGAACACTGAAGCTTTCTTT.

The genes are TRBV11-3 and TRBJ1-1, with 7 bases aligning to TRBD1. Germline V CDR1 and CDR2: SGHNT, YENEEA. The V gene end was trimmed by 2 bases and the J gene end by 1 base; junction bases not matched to a gene: 7. The CDR3 runs 16 residues. The CDR3: CASSLNSGGTNTEAFF. CDR3 nucleotide sequence: TGTGCCAGCAGCTTAAATTCAGGGGGAACGAACACTGAAGCTTTCTTT.

V and J are TRBV6-6 and TRBJ1-1, with TRBD1 matching over 11 bases. The V and J ends lost 6 bases and 6 bases, in that order; junction bases with no gene match: 9. The CDR3 extends over 15 amino acids. Per the germline V gene, CDR1 is MNHNY and CDR2 is SVGAGI (reference sequence). CDR3 loop: CASSRTGGVRPEAFF. CDR3 bases: TGTGCCAGCAGCCGGACAGGGGGCGTCCGGCCTGAAGCTTTCTTT.

The chain has TRBV11-3 and TRBJ2-7; 11 bases line up with TRBD1. With V trimmed by 5 bases and J by 3 bases, 0 bases remained unmatched. CDR1 SGHNT and CDR2 YENEEA come from the germline V gene. This CDR3 is built from 13 residues. CDR3 nucleotides: TGTGCCAGCAGCGGGACAGGGGGCTACGAGCAGTACTTC. The encoded protein is CASSGTGGYEQYF. Using reference TRBV11-3 and TRBJ2-7 for the parts outside the CDR3, the full variable domain is EAGVVQSPRYKIIEKKQPVAFWCNPISGHNTLYWYLQNLGQGPELLIRYENEEAVDDSQLPKDRFSAERLKGVDSTLKIQPAELGDSAVYLCASSGTGGYEQYFGPGTRLTVT.

This sequence joins TRBV7-2 and TRBJ1-2; 9 nucleotides line up with TRBD1. Germline V gene sequence: CDR1 SGHTA, CDR2 FQGNSA. The CDR3 is made up of 13 amino acids. V shed 5 bases and J 7 bases; nucleotides not matched to a gene: 5. Here the CDR3 reads CASSKDRGRGYTF. The CDR3, as DNA: TGTGCCAGCAGCAAGGACAGGGGACGTGGCTACACCTTC.

The chain is built from TRBV5-1 and TRBJ1-4, with 9 bases that match TRBD1. CDR1 is SGHRS and CDR2 is YFSETQ in the germline V gene. CDR3 length: 15 amino acids. The J segment lost 3 bases and the V segment lost 3 bases, leaving 3 bases of the junction unmatched. Here the CDR3 reads CASSSQGASNEKLFF. The CDR3 nucleotides are TGCGCCAGCAGCTCACAGGGGGCATCTAATGAAAAACTGTTTTTT.

This clone has only a few counts. The genes are TRBV19 and TRBJ1-1; no clear D. Per the germline V gene, CDR1 is LNHDA and CDR2 is SQIVND (reference sequence). This CDR3 is built from 15 residues. The V and J ends lost 4 bases and 4 bases respectively, with 16 bases between them. CDR3 nucleotide sequence: TGTGCCAGTAGTACATCATGGGAGTGGGGCACTGAAGCTTTCTTT. Residues: CASSTSWEWGTEAFF.